What follows are 24 T cell receptor beta chains derived from one specimen sequenced in a study of blood T cell repertoires in COVID-19. Profiled with immunoSEQ multiplex PCR; TCRdb holds only in-frame clones, not every one. Of about 97,000 clones in the sample, around 90% were seen once. What was sequenced was peripheral blood. The receptor set was obtained from a woman in her fifties or sixties with COVID-19, enrolled during active disease.

The CDR3 protein is CASNNQGGGETQYF. The CDR3 nucleotides read TGTGCCAGCAACAATCAGGGAGGAGGGGAGACCCAGTACTTC. The rearrangement joins TRBV7-2 to TRBJ2-5; a possible D gene is TRBD2 (6 bases). Germline V gene lookup returns CDR1 SGHTA and CDR2 FQGNSA. The CDR3 contains 14 residues. V shed 7 bases and J shed 5 bases, with 17 bases lying between them.

This clone was seen once. This chain connects TRBV6-5 to TRBJ1-1; possible D gene TRBD1, 5 bases. The V gene lost 9 bases and the J gene lost 5 bases, with 19 bases spanning the gap. CDR1 is MNHEY, CDR2 SVGAGI, per germline. The CDR3 length is 14 residues. The CDR3 DNA reads TGTGCCAGTAGGGTGGAGGGGCTGGGGACTGAAGCTTTCTTT. It translates to CASRVEGLGTEAFF.

The V gene is TRBV6-1, the J gene TRBJ1-4; no definite D call. This CDR3 comprises 13 residues. Trimming shortened V by 1 base and J by 8 bases, and 8 bases separated the two germline ends. In germline, CDR1 is MNHNS, CDR2 SASEGT. CDR3 sequence: CASSEVAGEKLFF. The CDR3 region has the DNA TGTGCCAGCAGTGAAGTGGCGGGGGAAAAACTGTTTTTT.

The chain links TRBV2 to TRBJ1-4; no definite D call. CDR3 size: 13 residues. Germline lookup yields CDR1 SNHLY and CDR2 FYNNEI. Trimming took off 8 bases at V and 8 bases at J, with 15 bases between the two ends. The CDR3 sequence is CASRQFVSEKLFF. In nucleotides, the CDR3 is TGTGCCAGCCGGCAGTTCGTTAGCGAAAAACTGTTTTTT.

The V and J genes are TRBV2 and TRBJ2-3; D is possibly TRBD1 (5 bases). Germline V gene data show CDR1 as SNHLY and CDR2 as FYNNEI. This CDR3 comprises 16 residues. Trimming removed 6 bases at V and 4 bases at J, with 20 bases between. Here the CDR3 DNA reads TGTGCCAGCAGGAAAATGGCAGGGATGGGCGCAGATACGCAGTATTTT. Translation: CASRKMAGMGADTQYF.

This clone was counted a single time. The rearrangement uses TRBV5-1 and TRBJ2-1, with D perhaps TRBD1 (5 bases). Looked up from germline, CDR1 is SGHRS and CDR2 is YFSETQ. Trimming pared 5 bases from V and 5 bases from J, leaving 11 bases between. The CDR3 is 13 residues long. The CDR3 loop reads CASRVAGNNEQFF. DNA for the CDR3: TGCGCCAGCAGGGTCGCAGGGAACAATGAGCAGTTCTTC.

CDR3 in amino acids: CASSYSEQGSQKLFF. The CDR3 coding sequence is TGTGCCAGCAGTTACTCGGAACAGGGGAGCCAAAAACTGTTTTTT. This chain connects TRBV6-6 to TRBJ1-4, with 7 positions matching TRBD1. CDR1 is MNHNY, CDR2 SVGAGI, per germline (reference sequence). The V segment lost 0 bases and the J segment 9 bases; nucleotides outside the gene matches: 7. The CDR3 is 15 amino acids.

The V gene is TRBV2, the J gene TRBJ1-1, with a possible D match to TRBD1 (6 bases). CDR1 and CDR2 (germline): SNHLY, FYNNEI. The V end was cut by 4 bases, the J end by 1 base, with 13 bases between. This CDR3 has 15 amino acids. CDR3 nucleotides: TGTGCCAGCAGTGCCACCTGGACAGCGAACACTGAAGCTTTCTTT. It is translated as CASSATWTANTEAFF.

This clone was found once. The rearrangement joins TRBV11-3 to TRBJ2-7; 11 bases match TRBD1. V lost 1 base to trimming and J lost 3 bases; unmatched junction nucleotides: 5. The CDR3 covers 16 residues. Per the germline V gene, CDR1 is SGHNT and CDR2 is YENEEA. CDR3 region: CASSLGTGGGDYEQYF. The CDR3 nucleotides are TGTGCCAGCAGCTTAGGGACAGGGGGCGGAGACTACGAGCAGTACTTC.

The gene calls are TRBV7-9 and TRBJ2-2, with 10 bases that match TRBD2. Germline V gene lookup returns CDR1 SEHNR and CDR2 FQNEAQ (reference sequence). The J segment lost 6 bases and the V segment lost 4 bases, leaving 8 bases of the junction unmatched. The CDR3 consists of 16 residues. The CDR3 is CASSSTSGARSGELFF. The CDR3 DNA is TGTGCCAGCAGCTCTACTAGCGGGGCCCGATCCGGGGAGCTGTTTTTT.

The chain recombines TRBV9 with TRBJ2-3; the D is unclear. There are 14 residues in the CDR3. V dropped 0 bases and J dropped 3 bases, with 8 bases sitting between them. Germline CDR1 is SGDLS and CDR2 is YYNGEE. The chain's CDR3 is CASSVGLTTDTQYF. DNA for the CDR3: TGTGCCAGCAGCGTAGGTCTTACAACAGATACGCAGTATTTT. Filled out from reference TRBV9 and TRBJ2-3, the complete variable domain reads DSGVTQTPKHLITATGQRVTLRCSPRSGDLSVYWYQQSLDQGLQFLIQYYNGEERAKGNILERFSAQQFPDLHSELNLSSLELGDSALYFCASSVGLTTDTQYFGPGTRLTVL.

The CDR3 DNA sequence: TGTGCCAGTAGTATCGGCAGGGCATACGAGCAGTACTTC. Amino acids: CASSIGRAYEQYF. This rearrangement joins TRBV19 to TRBJ2-7, with a possible D match to TRBD1 (5 bases). This CDR3 is 13 amino acids long. Trimming removed 3 bases at V and 4 bases at J, with 10 bases between. Germline assignment: CDR1 LNHDA and CDR2 SQIVND (reference sequence).

The chain is built from TRBV9 and TRBJ2-5; 8 positions match TRBD2. This CDR3 region has 17 residues. V shed 0 bases, J shed 5 bases, and the junction held 12 bases outside the gene matches. Germline V lookup: CDR1 SGDLS, CDR2 YYNGEE. CDR3: CASSVDVSGGTFETQYF. The CDR3 bases are TGTGCCAGCAGCGTAGACGTCAGCGGGGGTACGTTTGAGACCCAGTACTTC.

This clone was counted a single time. The V call is TRBV3-1 (or the pseudogene TRBV3-2), the J call TRBJ2-5; 11 nucleotides match TRBD1. Germline V gene data show CDR1 as LGHDT and CDR2 as YNNKEL (reference sequence). Germline trimming cut 4 bases from V and 5 bases from J; bases unmatched to any gene: 6. The CDR3 is 15 amino acids. CDR3 DNA sequence: TGTGCCAGCAGCCCCGGGACAGGGGGATGGGAGACCCAGTACTTC. It specifies CASSPGTGGWETQYF.

V is TRBV6-2 or TRBV6-3 and J is TRBJ2-3; D is unclear. V gave up 5 bases and J gave up 2 bases, with 2 bases separating them. Germline V gives CDR1 MNHEY, CDR2 SVGEGT. The CDR3 sequence is 11 residues long. The CDR3 reads CASSHTDTQYF. CDR3 DNA: TGTGCCAGCAGTCACACAGATACGCAGTATTTT.

The V call is TRBV3-1 (or the pseudogene TRBV3-2), the J call TRBJ1-2; 11 positions agree with TRBD1. Germline V gene lookup returns CDR1 LGHDT and CDR2 YNNKEL (reference sequence). V lost 1 base to trimming and J lost 4 bases; unmatched junction nucleotides: 2. There are 15 residues in the CDR3. Written as DNA, the CDR3 is TGTGCCAGCAGCCAAGGGGGACAGGGGGTCTATGGCTACACCTTC. Amino acid sequence: CASSQGGQGVYGYTF.

The gene calls are TRBV11-2 and TRBJ1-5; TRBD1 matches 9 bases. After removal of 0 bases from V and 0 bases from J, the junction contained 6 bases not matched to a gene. Germline V lookup: CDR1 SGHAT, CDR2 FQNNGV. CDR3 size: 18 residues. The CDR3, as DNA: TGTGCCAGCAGCTTAGAAGTCCTGGACAGGGGTAGCAATCAGCCCCAGCATTTT. Its protein is CASSLEVLDRGSNQPQHF.

The chain carries TRBV12-2 and TRBJ2-1; the table's D call, TRBD2, was not checked against the DNA. TRBV12-2 is a pseudogene locus. The CDR3 totals 15 residues. The CDR3 bases are TGTGCAAGTCGCTTAGGACCGCGGGGATGGGATGAGCAGTTCTTC. Its translation: CASRLGPRGWDEQFF.

In this sample, this clone turned up a few times. The rearrangement joins TRBV7-9 to TRBJ2-3, with 13 bases matching TRBD2. V shed 5 bases and J 5 bases; nucleotides not matched to a gene: 7. The CDR3 runs to 16 residues. The germline CDR1 and CDR2 sequences are SEHNR and FQNEAQ (reference sequence). The CDR3 nucleotides are TGTGCCAGCAGCCCAACTAGCGGGGGGGCCGTAGATACGCAGTATTTT. Its protein is CASSPTSGGAVDTQYF. Full variable domain (remainder filled in from reference TRBV7-9 and TRBJ2-3): DTGVSQNPRHKITKRGQNVTFRCDPISEHNRLYWYRQTLGQGPEFLTYFQNEAQLEKSRLLSDRFSAERPKGSFSTLEIQRTEQGDSAMYLCASSPTSGGAVDTQYFGPGTRLTVL.

CDR3 sequence (DNA): TGTGCCAGTAGTATAGCCCCGACTCCGAACACCGGGGAGCTGTTTTTT. Translating it yields CASSIAPTPNTGELFF. The chain couples TRBV19 to TRBJ2-2; D is undetermined. Germline lookup yields CDR1 LNHDA and CDR2 SQIVND (reference sequence). The ends were cut back, 1 base at V and 0 bases at J, with 9 bases in the middle. The CDR3 is made up of 16 amino acids.

This chain joins TRBV28 and TRBJ1-1; no definite D call. CDR1 and CDR2 (germline): MDHEN, SYDVKM. V shed 7 bases and J shed 7 bases, with 16 bases lying between them. The CDR3 runs to 13 residues. The CDR3 protein is CASTSPAGREAFF. CDR3 in DNA: TGTGCCAGCACCAGTCCCGCAGGCCGTGAAGCTTTCTTT.

The gene calls are TRBV20-1 and TRBJ2-2; D not resolved. CDR1 DFQATT and CDR2 SNEGSKA come from the germline V gene (reference sequence). V was shortened by 4 bases and J by 7 bases, with 7 bases between the two germline ends. CDR3 length: 11 amino acids. CDR3 amino acids: CSATNGGELFF. The CDR3 coding sequence is TGCAGTGCTACTAATGGCGGGGAGCTGTTTTTT.

This sequence joins TRBV5-1 and TRBJ2-1, with a possible D match to TRBD1 (6 bases). The CDR3 consists of 14 residues. Per the germline V gene, CDR1 is SGHRS and CDR2 is YFSETQ. Deletions cut 5 bases from V and 5 bases from J, with 14 bases between. CDR3 bases: TGCGCCAGCAGTCCTTCGGGACAAGACAATGAGCAGTTCTTC. Protein sequence: CASSPSGQDNEQFF.

The J gene is TRBJ2-7, the V gene TRBV23-1, with 7 positions matching TRBD1. TRBV23-1 is treated as an ORF (open reading frame) with a function not yet certain. The CDR3 length is 12 residues. The V segment lost 9 bases and the J segment 4 bases; nucleotides outside the gene matches: 6. The CDR3, as DNA: TGCGCCAGTTCGACAGGGAAATACGAGCAGTACTTC. Its translation is CASSTGKYEQYF.